Listed below are T cell receptor beta chains from one sample, sequenced in a study of vaccination and CD4 T cells after COVID-19. From the PCR reads, TCRdb called clonotypes with MiXCR, one entry per CDR3 protein. The sample shows tens of thousands of distinct CDR3 sequences, around 60% of them seen only once. These receptors are not linked to any known antigen. The sample was CD4+ T cells from blood, cultured in vitro, taken after SARS-CoV-2 vaccination. Every receptor here comes from a human donor who received a COVID-19 vaccine. The CDR3 runs from the conserved cysteine through the conserved F or W. D genes are given only for firm matches. Size tells how often a clone was seen (once, few, many) or the class of an expanded clone, and some rows leave it out.

length	size	V	J	D	CDR3	DNA
16	.	TRBV7-9	TRBJ2-5	.	CASSLDGLEPQETQYF	TGTGCCAGCAGCTTAGACGGCCTCGAGCCTCAAGAGACCCAGTACTTC
13	.	TRBV6-9	TRBJ2-5	.	CAIRENGQETQYF	TGTGCCATCCGGGAGAACGGCCAAGAGACCCAGTACTTC
14	few	TRBV7-2	TRBJ2-3	.	CASSTGPNTDTQYF	TGTGCCAGCAGTACGGGGCCAAACACAGATACGCAGTATTTT
13	.	TRBV5-1	TRBJ1-5	TRBD1	CASSAMTGGPQHF	TGCGCCAGCAGCGCCATGACAGGGGGGCCCCAGCATTTT
17	.	TRBV6-1	TRBJ1-6	TRBD1	CASSVHRGDYYNSPLHF	TGTGCCAGCAGTGTACACAGGGGTGACTATTATAATTCACCCCTCCACTTT
13	.	TRBV12-3/TRBV12-4	TRBJ1-3	.	CASSLGSGNTIYF	TGTGCCAGCAGTCTGGGCTCTGGAAACACCATATATTTT
12	.	TRBV19	TRBJ2-3	.	CASSQGTDTQYF	TGTGCCAGTAGCCAGGGCACAGATACGCAGTATTTT
15	.	TRBV6-5	TRBJ1-5	TRBD1	CASSYPDRGEKPQHF	TGTGCCAGCAGTTACCCCGACAGGGGGGAAAAGCCCCAGCATTTT
14	.	TRBV6-5	TRBJ1-6	.	CASSYAGGNSPLHF	TGTGCCAGCAGTTACGCGGGGGGGAATTCACCCCTCCACTTT
13	few	TRBV30	TRBJ2-7	.	CAWKEDKSYEQYF	TGTGCCTGGAAGGAGGACAAATCCTACGAGCAGTACTTC
16	.	TRBV2	TRBJ2-2	TRBD1	CASTKDRGRNTGELFF	TGTGCCAGCACCAAGGACAGGGGGCGGAACACCGGGGAGCTGTTTTTT
13	.	TRBV5-1	TRBJ2-5	.	CASSLGSGETQYF	TGCGCCAGCAGCTTGGGATCCGGGGAGACCCAGTACTTC
15	.	TRBV20-1	TRBJ2-1	TRBD2	CSALHLRTSGNEQFF	TGCAGTGCCCTACATCTCCGGACTAGCGGGAATGAGCAGTTCTTC
15	.	TRBV12-3/TRBV12-4	TRBJ1-6	.	CASSSRVNYNSPLHF	TGTGCCAGCAGCTCTCGGGTCAACTATAATTCACCCCTCCACTTT
14	.	TRBV2	TRBJ2-5	.	CASRKNRGGETQYF	TGTGCCAGCAGGAAAAACAGGGGAGGGGAGACCCAGTACTTC
16	.	TRBV25-1	TRBJ2-7	.	CASSESGHWGSYEQYF	TGTGCCAGCAGTGAATCGGGCCACTGGGGCTCCTACGAGCAGTACTTC
14	.	TRBV7-9	TRBJ2-2	.	CASSSRGNTGELFF	TGTGCCAGCAGCTCCCGTGGGAACACCGGGGAGCTGTTTTTT
18	.	TRBV19	TRBJ1-1	TRBD1	CASSIPGGHRDRVPEAFF	TGTGCCAGTAGTATACCCGGTGGTCATCGCGACAGGGTCCCTGAAGCTTTCTTT
13	.	TRBV27	TRBJ1-6	.	CASSVVQDSPLHF	TGTGCCAGCAGTGTAGTACAAGATTCACCCCTCCACTTT
14	.	TRBV2	TRBJ1-1	.	CASRLPRRNTEAFF	TGTGCCAGCAGGTTGCCGAGGCGGAACACTGAAGCTTTCTTT
15	.	TRBV20-1	TRBJ1-5	TRBD1	CSAGTGTAINQPQHF	TGCAGTGCTGGAACTGGGACAGCGATCAATCAGCCCCAGCATTTT
15	.	TRBV15	TRBJ2-5	.	CATSRDVGEAETQYF	TGTGCCACCAGCAGAGACGTAGGGGAGGCAGAGACCCAGTACTTC
17	few	TRBV3-1	TRBJ2-3	TRBD2	CASSTHGLAAYTDTQYF	TGTGCCAGCAGCACCCACGGACTAGCGGCTTACACAGATACGCAGTATTTT
15	.	TRBV7-3	TRBJ2-5	.	CASSLMAGVQETQYF	TGTGCCAGCAGCTTAATGGCGGGCGTCCAAGAGACCCAGTACTTC
14	.	TRBV20-1	TRBJ1-1	.	CSASDGLGNTEAFF	TGCAGTGCTAGTGACGGTCTTGGGAACACTGAAGCTTTCTTT